The 23 T cell receptor beta chains below were found in one sample sequenced in a study of human T cells and chemical hapten exposure. TCRdb processed the RACE reads anew with MiXCR; each CDR3 protein has one entry. The profile shows 360,000 or so distinct CDR3 sequences, roughly 6.3% of them singletons. As for time point: patch test 2, 6 weeks after DPC sensitization. As to treatment: therapeutic diphenylcyclopropenone sensitization with weekly scalp DPC. This sample comprised whole blood, obtained in connection with sensitization to the hapten diphenylcyclopropenone (DPC). The receptor source for this set is a woman between 18 and 30 years old with alopecia areata. Some clones in this sample may be carry-over from other donors' samples.

This clonotype was seen ten or more times. This rearrangement joins TRBV6-2 or TRBV6-3 to TRBJ1-6, with no clear D. Trimming left V 7 bases short and J 8 bases short, with 12 bases between. The CDR3 contains 13 residues. CDR1 is MNHEY and CDR2 is SVGEGT in the germline V gene. The DNA of the CDR3 is TGTGCCAGCACAAGGGTGGTAGATTCACCCCTCCACTTT. It translates to CASTRVVDSPLHF.

The chain is built from TRBV6-2 or TRBV6-3 and TRBJ2-7; weak D call: TRBD1 (5 bases). V lost 8 bases and J lost 4, with 9 bases in between. Germline CDR1 reads MNHEY; CDR2 reads SVGEGT. The CDR3 covers 11 residues. The CDR3 DNA is TGTGCCAGCTTTCAGGGTTACGAGCAGTACTTC. Translation gives CASFQGYEQYF.

This clonotype was recorded many times. The chain carries TRBV4-3 and TRBJ1-3; TRBD1 matches at 7 bases. The CDR3 length is 15 residues. V dropped 5 bases and J dropped 4; count of bases not matched to a gene: 8. Looked up from germline, CDR1 is LGHNA and CDR2 is YSLEER. The CDR3 sequence: CASSNDRTGGNTIYF. As DNA, the CDR3 is TGCGCCAGCAGCAATGACAGGACAGGAGGAAACACCATATATTTT.

The chain carries TRBV6-4 and TRBJ2-3, with D possibly TRBD2 on 6 matching bases. The CDR3 consists of 14 residues. Germline loops: CDR1 MRHNA, CDR2 SNTAGT. Trimming removed 4 bases from V and 4 bases from J, with 12 bases in between. The CDR3 loop is CASSASGVPDTQYF. The CDR3 DNA reads TGTGCCAGCAGTGCCTCGGGGGTGCCAGATACGCAGTATTTT.

The genes are TRBV28 and TRBJ1-6; D ambiguous. This CDR3 region has 14 residues. The ends were cut back, 2 bases at V and 6 bases at J, with 8 bases in the middle. In germline, CDR1 is MDHEN, CDR2 SYDVKM. CDR3 bases: TGTGCCAGCAGTTTAAGGGAACGTAATTCACCCCTCCACTTT. This codes for CASSLRERNSPLHF.

V is TRBV28 and J is TRBJ1-5; 10 positions agree with TRBD1. The CDR3 is 15 residues long. Germline CDR1 MDHEN, CDR2 SYDVKM. The V segment lost 8 bases and the J segment 6 bases; nucleotides outside the gene matches: 10. The CDR3 reads CASGTGTGEFQPQHF. CDR3 DNA sequence: TGTGCCAGCGGAACCGGGACAGGGGAGTTTCAGCCCCAGCATTTT.

This clonotype was detected only a few times. V gene TRBV6-5 combines with J gene TRBJ2-3, with TRBD2 matching 7 bases. Germline V gives CDR1 MNHEY, CDR2 SVGAGI. With 6 bases clipped from V and 6 bases from J, the junction kept 15 bases outside the gene matches. The length of the CDR3 is 16 residues. CDR3 sequence: CASSRVAAGNGDTQYF. The DNA of the CDR3 is TGTGCCAGCAGCCGCGTGGCAGCGGGGAACGGTGATACGCAGTATTTT.

This clonotype has a count of ten or more. The genes are TRBV21-1 and TRBJ1-5. TRBV21-1 is an annotated pseudogene. The CDR3 spans 15 residues. This CDR3 reads CASSKWGDSNQPQHF. For the CDR3, the DNA is TGTGCCAGCAGCAAATGGGGTGATAGCAATCAGCCCCAGCATTTT.

This clonotype has only a few counts. CDR3 in DNA: TGCGCCAGCAGCTTGGAGGGTTTTAGCACTGAAGCTTTCTTT. It is translated as CASSLEGFSTEAFF. The chain combines TRBV5-1 with TRBJ1-1, with no clear D. V lost 0 bases and J 4 bases, leaving 10 bases between the germline ends. The CDR3 extends over 14 amino acids. Germline CDR1 reads SGHRS; CDR2 reads YFSETQ.

This clonotype was recorded at least ten times. The chain carries TRBV7-3 and TRBJ1-1, with D hard to call. This CDR3 region has 13 residues. Deletions cut 4 bases from V and 4 bases from J, with 10 bases between. The V gene's germline CDR1 is SGHTA and CDR2 FQGTGA. The CDR3 DNA sequence: TGTGCCAGCAGCTCCATCTGGGGCACTGAAGCTTTCTTT. Protein product: CASSSIWGTEAFF.

This clonotype was seen ten or more times. V gene TRBV6-5 combines with J gene TRBJ2-3, with 8 bases identical to TRBD1. V dropped 3 bases and J dropped 4; count of bases not matched to a gene: 6. The V gene's germline CDR1 is MNHEY and CDR2 SVGAGI. The CDR3 loop spans 15 amino acids. As DNA, the CDR3 is TGTGCCAGCAGTTATAAAGACAGGGGCGCAGATACGCAGTATTTT. This codes for CASSYKDRGADTQYF.

This clonotype has more than one count but fewer than ten. This CDR3 reads CASSLSHGGANVLTF. CDR3 nucleotide sequence: TGTGCCAGCAGCTTATCACATGGAGGGGCCAACGTCCTGACTTTC. This sequence joins TRBV5-5 and TRBJ2-6, with D unresolved. CDR3 size: 15 residues. CDR1 is SGHKS and CDR2 is YYEKEE in the germline V gene (reference sequence). V lost 2 bases to trimming and J lost 4 bases, with 10 bases between them.

This clonotype was detected only a few times. The genes are TRBV20-1 and TRBJ2-1; D remains unclear. V lost 2 bases, J lost 5 bases, and 7 bases lay in between. There are 12 residues in the CDR3. CDR1 and CDR2 from the germline V gene are DFQATT and SNEGSKA (reference sequence). For the CDR3, the DNA is TGCAGTGCTAGATTTATAGACAATGAGCAGTTCTTC. As protein: CSARFIDNEQFF.

In its sample, this clonotype was seen a few times. This chain joins TRBV6-2 or TRBV6-3 and TRBJ2-5; tentative D call: TRBD1 (5 bases). CDR3 length equals 14 residues. V was shortened by 4 bases and J by 1 base, with 10 bases between the two germline ends. Germline-derived CDR1 and CDR2 are MNHEY and SVGEGT. CDR3 coding DNA: TGTGCCAGCAGTTCGGTCAGGGTCCAAGAGACCCAGTACTTC. It encodes CASSSVRVQETQYF.

This clonotype has more than one count but fewer than ten. The V gene is TRBV14, the J gene TRBJ2-7; D might be TRBD1 (6 bases). There are 16 residues in the CDR3. The V and J ends lost 0 bases and 5 bases respectively, with 17 bases between them. The germline gives CDR1 SGHDN, CDR2 FVKESK. DNA of the CDR3: TGTGCCAGCAGCCAAGATCACAACAGGGTTCTCGACGAGCAGTACTTC. Its translation: CASSQDHNRVLDEQYF.

This clonotype has a handful of counts. V usage is TRBV28 and J usage is TRBJ2-3, with 13 nucleotides matching TRBD2. V lost 2 bases, J lost 4 bases, and 12 bases stayed unmatched. The germline V gene has CDR1 MDHEN and CDR2 SYDVKM. The CDR3 runs 19 residues. The CDR3 sequence is CASSLTSGGARIGADTQYF. In nucleotides, the CDR3 is TGTGCCAGCAGTTTAACTAGCGGGGGGGCCCGAATTGGGGCAGATACGCAGTATTTT. The whole variable domain, filled in from reference TRBV28 and TRBJ2-3, reads DVKVTQSSRYLVKRTGEKVFLECVQDMDHENMFWYRQDPGLGLRLIYFSYDVKMKEKGDIPEGYSVSREKKERFSLILESASTNQTSMYLCASSLTSGGARIGADTQYFGPGTRLTVL.

The CDR3 nucleotides read TGTGCCAGCAGTTGGGAGGGGACGCAGTATTTT. Residues: CASSWEGTQYF. The chain is built from TRBV5-4 and TRBJ2-3, with 7 bases matching TRBD2. The trim removed 5 bases at V and 9 bases at J, leaving 3 bases unmatched. CDR3 size: 11 residues. Germline assignment: CDR1 SGHNT and CDR2 YYREEE (reference sequence).

This clonotype was seen many times. The chain carries TRBV5-1 and TRBJ2-1; TRBD2 agrees at 13 bases. Losses at the gene ends were 4 bases for V and 10 bases for J; bases not matched to a gene: 14. CDR1 and CDR2 (germline): SGHRS, YFSETQ. This CDR3 contains 17 residues. Here the CDR3 reads CASSPEKRLAGGQEQFF. CDR3 coding DNA: TGCGCCAGCAGCCCGGAAAAGCGACTAGCGGGGGGACAGGAGCAGTTCTTC. Looking up the rest from reference TRBV5-1 and TRBJ2-1 gives the full variable domain: KAGVTQTPRYLIKTRGQQVTLSCSPISGHRSVSWYQQTPGQGLQFLFEYFSETQRNKGNFPGRFSGRQFSNSRSEMNVSTLELGDSALYLCASSPEKRLAGGQEQFFGPGTRLTVL.

This clonotype came up many times. The chain carries TRBV3-1 and TRBJ2-7; no clear D. From germline, CDR1 is LGHDT and CDR2 YNNKEL (reference sequence). Deletions cut 3 bases from V and 5 bases from J, with 5 bases between. This CDR3 contains 11 residues. Written as DNA, the CDR3 is TGTGCCAGCAGCCAGTCAGACGAGCAGTACTTC. This gives the protein CASSQSDEQYF.

There are many counts of this clonotype. The chain has TRBV4-3 and TRBJ1-6; 7 bases match TRBD1. J lost 1 base, V lost 1 base, and 10 bases had no gene match. The germline gives CDR1 LGHNA, CDR2 YSLEER. The length of the CDR3 is 19 residues. CDR3 protein: CASSQVHRDRESYNSPLHF. CDR3 nucleotide sequence: TGCGCCAGCAGCCAAGTTCACCGGGACAGAGAATCCTATAATTCACCCCTCCACTTT.

Of note for this clonotype: Since no conserved phenylalanine or tryptophan closes the CDR3, a read error is the likely cause. V gene TRBV6-2 or TRBV6-3 combines with J gene TRBJ1-1; no reliable D call. The germline V gene has CDR1 MNHEY and CDR2 SVGEGT. The CDR3 covers 12 residues. The germline V and J ends were trimmed by 4 bases and 2 bases, with 5 bases remaining between them. The CDR3 reads CASSLINTEAFL. The CDR3 DNA follows: TGTGCCAGCAGTTTAATTAACACTGAAGCTTTCCTT.

A few counts support this clonotype. The genes are TRBV29-1 and TRBJ2-5; either TRBD1 or TRBD2 may supply D (5 bases each). Trimming stripped 1 base from V and 4 bases from J, with 13 bases between. Germline V CDR1 and CDR2: SQVTM, ANQGSEA. There are 14 residues in the CDR3. The CDR3 DNA is TGCAGCGTTGAAGGCGCCCCTGGGGGAGAGACCCAGTACTTC. Translation gives CSVEGAPGGETQYF.

This clonotype has at least ten counts. The chain combines TRBV2 with TRBJ1-1; D is unclear. V lost 2 bases to trimming and J lost 1 base, with 8 bases between them. The germline V gene encodes CDR1 SNHLY and CDR2 FYNNEI. CDR3 size: 14 residues. The CDR3 DNA sequence: TGTGCCAGCAGTGAAATGCTGTCGAACACTGAAGCTTTCTTT. The encoded protein is CASSEMLSNTEAFF.